The 16 T cell receptor beta chains reported below all come from one sample, sequenced in a study of blood T cell repertoires in COVID-19 (TCRdb year 2020). The protocol used for the library was the immunoSEQ multiplex PCR assay. TCRdb carries this immuneACCESS record with in-frame sequences only. Its versions omit some clonotypes, under half of them owing to an unresolved V gene in the studies checked, with the rest unexplained. Here the sample has approximately 210,000 clones; roughly four fifths occur a single time. Approximately 12% of the sample rests with the top ten. The sample comprised peripheral blood. The receptors here all came from a woman in her 40s with acute or convalescent COVID-19.

The chain employs TRBV18 and TRBJ1-2, with D unclear. Germline loops: CDR1 KGHSH, CDR2 LQKENI. V lost 0 bases, J lost 8 bases, and 13 bases lay in between. The CDR3 length is 14 residues. The CDR3 is CASSPPGVTGGYTF. For the CDR3, the DNA is TGTGCCAGCTCACCACCTGGAGTGACTGGAGGCTACACCTTC.

V gene TRBV19 combines with J gene TRBJ1-1; possible D gene TRBD1, 6 bases. The CDR3 is 15 residues long. Germline loops: CDR1 LNHDA, CDR2 SQIVND (reference sequence). V was trimmed by 6 bases and J by 3 bases, leaving 17 bases between them. This CDR3 is CASSRLGRGDTEAFF. The DNA of the CDR3 is TGTGCCAGTAGCCGCCTTGGCAGGGGTGACACTGAAGCTTTCTTT.

J is TRBJ1-1 and V is TRBV2; TRBD1 aligns across 9 bases. The germline V gene encodes CDR1 SNHLY and CDR2 FYNNEI. The V segment lost 5 bases and the J segment 11 bases; nucleotides outside the gene matches: 24. This CDR3 is built from 18 residues. In DNA form, the CDR3 reads TGTGCCAGCAGTCCCCCCTATGGGGACAGGGTTTCATCCGCGTCCGCTTTCTTT. Amino acids: CASSPPYGDRVSSASAFF.

The rearrangement joins TRBV25-1 to TRBJ1-1, with 8 bases aligning to TRBD1. Trimming cost V 2 bases and J 2 bases; bases outside gene matches: 7. In germline, CDR1 is MGHDK, CDR2 SYGVNS. The CDR3 sequence is 16 residues long. In DNA form, the CDR3 reads TGTGCCAGCAGTGAAACTACAGGACAGGGAAACACTGAAGCTTTCTTT. Protein sequence: CASSETTGQGNTEAFF.

The chain combines TRBV3-1 (or the pseudogene TRBV3-2) with TRBJ1-4; maybe TRBD1 (5 bases). Germline V lookup: CDR1 LGHDT, CDR2 YNNKEL (reference sequence). Trimming shortened V by 4 bases and J by 2 bases, and 8 bases separated the two germline ends. This CDR3 is 14 amino acids long. CDR3 residues: CASSLRVTNEKLFF. Here the CDR3 DNA reads TGTGCCAGCAGCCTCAGGGTCACTAATGAAAAACTGTTTTTT.

The genes are TRBV13 and TRBJ1-1; 9 bases agree with TRBD1. CDR1 and CDR2 (germline): PRHDT, FYEKMQ (reference sequence). J was trimmed by 7 bases and V by 5 bases; bases with no gene match: 11. The CDR3 contains 15 residues. The CDR3 sequence: CASSASGQGQNEAFF. The CDR3 DNA reads as TGTGCCAGCAGCGCCTCAGGACAGGGGCAAAATGAAGCTTTCTTT. Using reference TRBV13 and TRBJ1-1 for the parts outside the CDR3, the full variable domain is AAGVIQSPRHLIKEKRETATLKCYPIPRHDTVYWYQQGPGQDPQFLISFYEKMQSDKGSIPDRFSAQQFSDYHSELNMSSLELGDSALYFCASSASGQGQNEAFFGQGTRLTVV.

In the case of this clone: This sample includes further DNA sequences coding for the same CDR3. The rearrangement links TRBV6-2 or TRBV6-3 to TRBJ1-1; tentatively, D is TRBD1 (6 bases). V lost 5 bases to trimming and J lost 0 bases, with 10 bases between them. CDR1 MNHEY and CDR2 SVGEGT come from the germline V gene. This CDR3 region has 14 residues. As DNA, the CDR3 is TGTGCCAGCAGTCTTACAGGGATGAACACTGAAGCTTTCTTT. Translation: CASSLTGMNTEAFF.

The chain combines TRBV2 with TRBJ1-4, with D unclear. CDR3 size: 14 residues. Germline CDR1 and CDR2: SNHLY and FYNNEI. Trimming left V 6 bases short and J 0 bases short, with 8 bases between. The CDR3: CASRKRATNEKLFF. DNA of the CDR3: TGTGCCAGCAGGAAAAGAGCAACTAATGAAAAACTGTTTTTT.

The V gene is TRBV6-5, the J gene TRBJ1-2; 7 bases fit TRBD1. This CDR3 has 14 amino acids. The trim removed 6 bases at V and 3 bases at J, leaving 7 bases unmatched. Germline values: CDR1 MNHEY, CDR2 SVGAGI. The chain's CDR3 is CASSTRQGDYGYTF. The CDR3 DNA reads TGTGCCAGCAGCACTCGACAGGGCGACTATGGCTACACCTTC.

The chain recombines TRBV10-2 with TRBJ2-6; D not resolved. CDR1 is WSHSY and CDR2 is SAAADI in the germline V gene. The V gene lost 5 bases and the J gene lost 0 bases, with 11 bases spanning the gap. This CDR3 comprises 16 residues. The CDR3 DNA follows: TGCGCCAGCAGTAGGCAGGATGACTCTGGGGCCAACGTCCTGACTTTC. Amino acids: CASSRQDDSGANVLTF.

J is TRBJ1-2 and V is TRBV15, with a possible D match to TRBD1 (6 bases). The V end lost 6 bases, the J end lost 2 bases, and 10 bases lay between the germline ends. The CDR3 runs to 13 residues. Germline CDR1 LNHNV, CDR2 YYDKDF (reference sequence). As DNA, the CDR3 is TGTGCCACCAGGAGACAGGAAAACTATGGCTACACCTTC. This sequence encodes CATRRQENYGYTF.

V is TRBV9 and J is TRBJ1-1; possible D gene TRBD1, 5 bases. This CDR3 has 13 residues. V gave up 7 bases and J gave up 4 bases, with 14 bases separating them. Germline assignment: CDR1 SGDLS and CDR2 YYNGEE. The CDR3 sequence is CASGLQVGTEAFF. The CDR3 DNA is TGTGCCAGCGGACTACAGGTAGGCACTGAAGCTTTCTTT.

This chain uses TRBV2 with TRBJ2-7; 8 bases map to TRBD1. The V gene's germline CDR1 is SNHLY and CDR2 FYNNEI. The CDR3 extends over 16 amino acids. V shed 0 bases and J 7 bases; nucleotides not matched to a gene: 11. The CDR3 nucleotides are TGTGCCAGCAGTGAAGCGCTTGGGACAGGATCCTTTGAGCAGTACTTC. Translated, it gives CASSEALGTGSFEQYF.

The gene calls are TRBV15 and TRBJ2-1; D unresolved. The CDR3 consists of 15 residues. Germline values: CDR1 LNHNV, CDR2 YYDKDF (reference sequence). V shed 0 bases and J shed 6 bases, with 12 bases lying between them. As DNA, the CDR3 is TGTGCCACCAGCAGAGATCCCGCTAGACTCAATGAGCAGTTCTTC. Translated, it gives CATSRDPARLNEQFF.

The chain is built from TRBV6-5 and TRBJ2-1; possibly TRBD2 for D (6 bases). Trimming stripped 0 bases from V and 2 bases from J, with 8 bases between. CDR1 and CDR2 (germline): MNHEY, SVGAGI. CDR3 length: 15 residues. The CDR3 nucleotides read TGTGCCAGCAGTTACTCTCGCGGGACCTACAATGAGCAGTTCTTC. Protein sequence: CASSYSRGTYNEQFF.

V usage is TRBV3-1 (or the pseudogene TRBV3-2) and J usage is TRBJ2-3, with 7 nucleotides matching TRBD1. V lost 11 bases and J lost 2; bases outside the gene matches: 7. The length of the CDR3 is 13 residues. Germline assignment: CDR1 LGHDT and CDR2 YNNKEL (reference sequence). The CDR3 DNA reads as TGTGCCGCTGGGGACAGATTCACAGATACGCAGTATTTT. This translates into CAAGDRFTDTQYF.